The source of this TCR beta chain is a study of OX40 agonist ivuxolimab in advanced cancers. The overall study: Three patients, one with hepatocellular carcinoma and two with cutaneous melanoma, responded partially. Study-level findings and limits: Expansion of clones was among the lowest in partial responders at 0.1-3.0 mg/kg. Both CD4+ and CD8+ T cell populations in blood had undergone clonal expansion by week 6 at 0.1 to 3.0 mg/kg. Some of the nonresponding patients also showed low levels of normalized T-cell clonal expansion.

The CDR3 is 12 amino acids. J lost 4 bases, V lost 5 bases, and 2 bases had no gene match. Germline assignment: CDR1 LNHDA and CDR2 SQIVND (reference sequence). The data were produced by immunoSEQ multiplex PCR, yet TCRdb's version contains in-frame clones alone and is incomplete. Of tens of thousands of clones listed, around 86% are singletons. This clone was recorded a few times. Its specificity is unknown. This sample comprised CD4+ or CD8+ T cells sorted from blood, obtained in a trial of the OX40 agonist ivuxolimab. The source is an adult with an advanced solid tumor such as melanoma, head and neck, liver or kidney cancer. The J gene is TRBJ2-7, the V gene TRBV19, with 7 bases aligning to TRBD1. CDR3 coding DNA: TGTGCCAGTAGTGGGACAGAATACGAGCAGTACTTC. Its translation: CASSGTEYEQYF.